These 31 T cell receptor beta chains share one sample of origin, sequenced in a study of blood T cell repertoires in COVID-19. Data came from immunoSEQ multiplex PCR; TCRdb stores just in-frame clones and leaves some out. The top ten clones hold approximately 2% of a sample with a few hundred thousand clones, roughly 88% of them seen once. Sequencing input: PBMCs or T cells enriched from blood (not recorded which). The receptors originated from a woman in her forties or fifties who had recovered from COVID-19.

V and J are TRBV7-8 and TRBJ1-1; D gene ambiguous. CDR3 length: 14 residues. The V gene's germline CDR1 is SGHVS and CDR2 FQNEAQ. V lost 4 bases, J lost 0 bases, and 9 bases lay in between. The CDR3 sequence: CASSSGPMNTEAFF. The CDR3 nucleotides are TGTGCCAGCAGCTCCGGTCCAATGAACACTGAAGCTTTCTTT.

The chain joins TRBV4-1 to TRBJ1-5; 7 bases are a match to TRBD1. CDR3 length: 17 amino acids. Trimming removed 0 bases from V and 5 bases from J; junction bases left unmatched: 10. In germline, CDR1 is MGHRA, CDR2 YSYEKL. Written as DNA, the CDR3 is TGCGCCAGCAGCCAAGATCTTGGGACAGTTAGAGATCAGCCCCAGCATTTT. Its protein is CASSQDLGTVRDQPQHF.

The V and J genes are TRBV4-1 and TRBJ2-1, with 8 bases fitting TRBD2. This CDR3 has 15 residues. Germline V lookup: CDR1 MGHRA, CDR2 YSYEKL. After removal of 5 bases from V and 1 base from J, the junction contained 4 bases not matched to a gene. The CDR3 spells CASSFSGISYNEQFF. CDR3 in DNA: TGCGCCAGCAGCTTTAGCGGGATTTCCTACAATGAGCAGTTCTTC.

This clone was detected only once. The chain combines TRBV5-4 with TRBJ2-5, with 8 bases matching TRBD1. J gave up 6 bases and V 2 bases, and 6 bases lay outside the gene matches. Germline CDR1 SGHNT, CDR2 YYREEE (reference sequence). The CDR3 is made up of 14 amino acids. The CDR3 sequence: CASSLGGQGQTQYF. The CDR3 DNA sequence: TGTGCCAGCAGCTTAGGAGGACAGGGACAGACCCAGTACTTC.

The chain couples TRBV18 to TRBJ2-2; 7 bases are shared with TRBD1. V was pared by 4 bases and J by 0 bases, with 5 bases of the junction left unmatched. CDR1 and CDR2 (germline): KGHSH, LQKENI. CDR3 length: 16 amino acids. CDR3 residues: CASSRDSTSNTGELFF. The CDR3 bases are TGTGCCAGCTCACGGGACAGCACCTCGAACACCGGGGAGCTGTTTTTT. The variable domain in full, with the rest retrieved from reference TRBV18 and TRBJ2-2, is NAGVMQNPRHLVRRRGQEARLRCSPMKGHSHVYWYRQLPEEGLKFMVYLQKENIIDESGMPKERFSAEFPKEGPSILRIQQVVRGDSAAYFCASSRDSTSNTGELFFGEGSRLTVL.

The chain uses TRBV6-5 and TRBJ1-1; D gene uncertain. The V gene's germline CDR1 is MNHEY and CDR2 SVGAGI. Trimming took off 6 bases at V and 14 bases at J, with 13 bases between the two ends. The CDR3 is 10 residues long. The CDR3 DNA follows: TGTGCCAGCAGGGGAGACGGAGAATTCTTT. This gives the protein CASRGDGEFF.

The chain is built from TRBV2 and TRBJ1-1; D perhaps matches TRBD1 (5 bases). The CDR3 spans 15 residues. Germline V gene data show CDR1 as SNHLY and CDR2 as FYNNEI. V was trimmed by 7 bases and J by 1 base, leaving 16 bases between them. DNA for the CDR3: TGTGCCAGCACCCTAACCCAGGGTAAGAACACTGAAGCTTTCTTT. The encoded protein is CASTLTQGKNTEAFF.

V and J are TRBV2 and TRBJ1-5, with 7 bases aligning to TRBD1. CDR3 size: 14 residues. Looked up from germline, CDR1 is SNHLY and CDR2 is FYNNEI. The ends lost 5 bases at V and 4 bases at J; junction bases unmatched: 5. The CDR3 region has the DNA TGTGCCAGCAGTATGACAGGGAAAAATCAGCCCCAGCATTTT. It codes for CASSMTGKNQPQHF.

Concerning this clone itself: This CDR3 is also generated by other DNA sequences in the sample. V and J are TRBV5-1 and TRBJ1-4; 9 nucleotides agree with TRBD1. The V and J ends lost 0 bases and 5 bases, in that order; junction bases with no gene match: 2. Germline V CDR1 and CDR2: SGHRS, YFSETQ. The CDR3 is made up of 15 amino acids. The CDR3 region is CASSLGGQGNEKLFF. DNA of the CDR3: TGCGCCAGCAGCTTGGGGGGACAGGGCAATGAAAAACTGTTTTTT.

The chain uses TRBV25-1 and TRBJ2-7; TRBD2 agrees at 7 bases. V dropped 2 bases and J dropped 4; count of bases not matched to a gene: 5. The CDR3 runs 14 residues. Germline CDR1 reads MGHDK; CDR2 reads SYGVNS. The CDR3 loop reads CASSESGAFYEQYF. The CDR3 nucleotides read TGTGCCAGCAGTGAAAGCGGGGCCTTTTACGAGCAGTACTTC.

The chain is built from TRBV12-3 or TRBV12-4 and TRBJ1-1; 7 bases agree with TRBD1. CDR3 length equals 13 residues. The V segment lost 7 bases and the J segment 1 base; nucleotides outside the gene matches: 3. The CDR3, as DNA: TGTGCCAGCACCTGGACAGGGAACACTGAAGCTTTCTTT. It codes for CASTWTGNTEAFF.

The V call is TRBV6-4, the J call TRBJ1-3; D remains unclear. V dropped 1 base and J dropped 0 bases, with 13 bases sitting between them. Germline CDR1 reads MRHNA; CDR2 reads SNTAGT. The CDR3 extends over 17 amino acids. CDR3 loop: CASSDWRRRSSGNTIYF. Written as DNA, the CDR3 is TGTGCCAGCAGTGACTGGAGACGACGGAGCTCTGGAAACACCATATATTTT.

V is TRBV7-2 and J is TRBJ2-1, with 10 bases identical to TRBD1. Trimming cost V 2 bases and J 9 bases; bases outside gene matches: 16. This CDR3 has 18 residues. Germline V CDR1 and CDR2: SGHTA, FQGNSA. In nucleotides, the CDR3 is TGTGCCAGCAGCTTATTTGGGACAGGGGTGGGACCCGGACCTGAGCAGTTCTTC. It yields the protein CASSLFGTGVGPGPEQFF.

This clone was seen just once. V is TRBV27 and J is TRBJ2-7; 12 positions agree with TRBD2. Trimming cost V 6 bases and J 9 bases; bases outside gene matches: 12. The CDR3 length is 15 residues. Germline V lookup: CDR1 MNHEY, CDR2 SMNVEV (reference sequence). Here the CDR3 reads CASRSWTSGTNSQYF. In nucleotides, the CDR3 is TGTGCCAGCAGATCTTGGACTAGCGGGACCAATTCGCAGTACTTC.

The chain carries TRBV19 and TRBJ2-1; TRBD1 is a possible D gene (5 bases). This CDR3 comprises 13 residues. The V gene lost 4 bases and the J gene lost 4 bases, with 8 bases spanning the gap. Germline CDR1 reads LNHDA; CDR2 reads SQIVND (reference sequence). The CDR3 loop is CASSTRQYNEQFF. The CDR3 nucleotides are TGTGCCAGTAGTACCCGACAGTACAATGAGCAGTTCTTC.

This clone occurred once. This chain joins TRBV28 and TRBJ2-1; maybe TRBD1 (5 bases). V was cut by 8 bases and J by 2 bases, with 16 bases left in between. The CDR3 runs to 15 residues. Germline V gene lookup returns CDR1 MDHEN and CDR2 SYDVKM. CDR3 sequence (DNA): TGTGCCAGCGGAAAGACAGTTGACACCTACAATGAGCAGTTCTTC. It encodes CASGKTVDTYNEQFF.

The chain joins TRBV27 to TRBJ1-3; D gene unclear. The CDR3 spans 14 residues. V shed 6 bases and J shed 1 base, with 10 bases lying between them. Germline CDR1 is MNHEY and CDR2 is SMNVEV (reference sequence). CDR3 residues: CASRDPGSGNTIYF. The CDR3 DNA reads TGTGCCAGCAGGGACCCGGGGTCTGGAAACACCATATATTTT.

The gene calls are TRBV29-1 and TRBJ1-1, with 7 bases aligning to TRBD1. The CDR3 runs to 15 residues. V trimming: 6 bases; J trimming: 7 bases; junction bases outside the gene matches: 17. The germline gives CDR1 SQVTM, CDR2 ANQGSEA. CDR3: CSVEGRSQGKDEAFF. As DNA, the CDR3 is TGCAGCGTGGAGGGACGCTCACAGGGGAAGGATGAAGCTTTCTTT.

The V gene is TRBV10-3, the J gene TRBJ1-6; TRBD1 is a possible D gene (6 bases). CDR1 is ENHRY and CDR2 is SYGVKD in the germline V gene. This CDR3 has 14 amino acids. Trimming left V 4 bases short and J 3 bases short, with 7 bases between. CDR3 sequence reads: CAISGTDYNSPLHF. Here the CDR3 DNA reads TGTGCCATCAGTGGGACAGACTATAATTCACCCCTCCACTTT.

On this clone: A read error may produce the germline difference seen at one junction end. The chain carries TRBV18 and TRBJ1-5; D might be TRBD1 (5 bases). CDR3 length: 14 amino acids. Germline lookup yields CDR1 KGHSH and CDR2 LQKENI. In DNA form, the CDR3 reads TGTGCCAGCTCACGTATTGAACAGGATCAACCCCAGCATTTT. It specifies CASSRIEQDQPQHF.

This chain joins TRBV7-2 and TRBJ1-6; D call uncertain. Germline V CDR1 and CDR2: SGHTA, FQGNSA. V was shortened by 6 bases and J by 2 bases, with 8 bases between the two germline ends. This CDR3 is built from 14 residues. The CDR3 spells CASRDTTYNSPLHF. In DNA form, the CDR3 reads TGTGCCAGCAGGGATACTACCTATAATTCACCCCTCCACTTT.

The chain uses TRBV14 and TRBJ1-2, with D possibly matching TRBD1 (6 bases). The CDR3 has 13 residues. The germline CDR1 and CDR2 sequences are SGHDN and FVKESK. Between the trimmed V and J ends, which lost 4 bases and 5 bases, there was a span of 11 bases. The CDR3 is CASSLQGQYGYTF. For the CDR3, the DNA is TGTGCCAGCAGCCTACAGGGACAATATGGCTACACCTTC.

The genes are TRBV2 and TRBJ2-1; D ambiguous. CDR1 and CDR2 from the germline V gene are SNHLY and FYNNEI. The V gene lost 3 bases and the J gene lost 6 bases, with 12 bases spanning the gap. The length of the CDR3 is 14 residues. CDR3 DNA: TGTGCCAGCAGTGATAACTACATTTCCAATGAGCAGTTCTTC. This encodes CASSDNYISNEQFF.

The rearrangement links TRBV2 to TRBJ2-7, with TRBD1 matching over 7 bases. The germline V gene has CDR1 SNHLY and CDR2 FYNNEI. The ends lost 7 bases at V and 4 bases at J; junction bases unmatched: 4. The CDR3 loop spans 12 amino acids. CDR3 sequence (DNA): TGTGCCAGCACCTTGACAGGGTACGAGCAGTACTTC. Protein: CASTLTGYEQYF.

The chain recombines TRBV5-8 with TRBJ1-5; maybe TRBD1 (6 bases). V lost 3 bases and J 2 bases, leaving 15 bases between the germline ends. Germline CDR1 and CDR2: SGHTS and YDEGEE. This CDR3 has 16 residues. The CDR3 nucleotides read TGTGCCAGCAGCTCGGGATGGGGGCGAGGCAATCAGCCCCAGCATTTT. Its protein is CASSSGWGRGNQPQHF.

The rearrangement links TRBV7-2 to TRBJ2-3, with 9 bases identical to TRBD2. Germline lookup yields CDR1 SGHTA and CDR2 FQGNSA. This CDR3 comprises 17 residues. The V segment lost 1 base and the J segment 3 bases; nucleotides outside the gene matches: 8. CDR3 sequence: CASSLDGRTSATDTQYF. Written as DNA, the CDR3 is TGTGCCAGCAGCTTAGACGGGCGGACTAGCGCTACAGATACGCAGTATTTT.

This chain uses TRBV28 with TRBJ2-3; TRBD1 agrees at 7 bases. CDR1 MDHEN and CDR2 SYDVKM come from the germline V gene. The CDR3 contains 16 residues. The J segment lost 4 bases and the V segment lost 3 bases, leaving 10 bases of the junction unmatched. The CDR3 region is CASSFEGALRADTQYF. The DNA of the CDR3 is TGTGCCAGCAGTTTCGAGGGGGCGCTAAGGGCAGATACGCAGTATTTT. The full variable domain, in which reference TRBV28 and TRBJ2-3 provide the parts outside the CDR3, is DVKVTQSSRYLVKRTGEKVFLECVQDMDHENMFWYRQDPGLGLRLIYFSYDVKMKEKGDIPEGYSVSREKKERFSLILESASTNQTSMYLCASSFEGALRADTQYFGPGTRLTVL.

In the case of this clone: This specimen includes other DNA sequences encoding the same CDR3. This chain connects TRBV28 to TRBJ1-2; 7 positions agree with TRBD1. V dropped 4 bases and J dropped 7; count of bases not matched to a gene: 0. Germline CDR1 is MDHEN and CDR2 is SYDVKM. The CDR3 length is 11 residues. CDR3 loop: CASSYRGGYTF. The CDR3 bases are TGTGCCAGCAGTTACAGGGGTGGCTACACCTTC.

V gene TRBV27 combines with J gene TRBJ2-1, with TRBD2 matching 11 bases. V shed 11 bases, J shed 10 bases, and the junction held 7 bases outside the gene matches. The germline gives CDR1 MNHEY, CDR2 SMNVEV (reference sequence). The CDR3 has 12 residues. CDR3: CAVTSGTREQFF. The CDR3 region has the DNA TGTGCCGTGACTAGCGGGACGCGCGAGCAGTTCTTC.

This rearrangement joins TRBV10-3 to TRBJ2-2; a possible D gene is TRBD1 (6 bases). The CDR3 consists of 16 residues. V lost 4 bases to trimming and J lost 1 base, with 13 bases between them. Germline-derived CDR1 and CDR2 are ENHRY and SYGVKD. The CDR3 loop reads CAISVSDRLNTGELFF. CDR3 sequence (DNA): TGTGCCATCAGTGTCTCCGACAGGCTGAACACCGGGGAGCTGTTTTTT.

The genes are TRBV29-1 and TRBJ2-1; D possibly corresponds to TRBD2 (6 bases). CDR1 is SQVTM, CDR2 ANQGSEA, per germline. The V end was cut by 2 bases, the J end by 7 bases, with 18 bases between. This CDR3 region has 15 residues. CDR3 DNA sequence: TGCAGCGTTGAAATGTCGGCTAGCGTAGGGAATGAGCAGTTCTTC. Its translation: CSVEMSASVGNEQFF.